These 20 T cell receptor beta chains were sequenced from one sample in a study of CD8+ T cells in alopecia areata. The sample's treatment: oral pan-JAK inhibitor, 5-10 mg twice daily. Reverse transcribed after extraction, RNA yielded cDNA as the sequencing template. Clones were sequenced by immunoSEQ multiplex PCR, and TCRdb holds only the in-frame ones, with some missing. Altogether some 220,000 clones are present, 50% to 60% being singletons, with the ten largest covering roughly 1.4%. Sequences were derived from CD4+ T cells sorted from blood, sampled at week 4, from a patient treated with tofacitinib. The receptors were sampled from a human donor with alopecia areata.

This clone was found a few times. The chain joins TRBV6-1 to TRBJ2-2; TRBD1 aligns across 8 bases. Germline values: CDR1 MNHNS, CDR2 SASEGT. The J segment lost 2 bases and the V segment lost 8 bases, leaving 7 bases of the junction unmatched. The CDR3 has 15 amino acids. CDR3 protein: CASPGQEDNTGELFF. The CDR3 DNA is TGTGCCAGCCCGGGACAGGAAGATAACACCGGGGAGCTGTTTTTT.

The V gene is TRBV25-1, the J gene TRBJ1-1, with D maybe TRBD1 (6 bases). V lost 5 bases, J lost 0 bases, and 16 bases lay in between. The CDR3 totals 16 residues. Germline V gene data show CDR1 as MGHDK and CDR2 as SYGVNS. CDR3 sequence: CASSKEGGYLNTEAFF. CDR3 nucleotide sequence: TGTGCCAGCAGTAAAGAAGGGGGGTATTTGAACACTGAAGCTTTCTTT.

The chain combines TRBV29-1 with TRBJ1-1; D remains ambiguous. The germline V gene has CDR1 SQVTM and CDR2 ANQGSEA. The CDR3 totals 13 residues. Trimming shortened V by 7 bases and J by 0 bases, and 12 bases separated the two germline ends. This chain's CDR3 is CSGQQSLNTEAFF. The DNA for the CDR3 is TGCAGCGGCCAACAGAGCTTGAACACTGAAGCTTTCTTT.

This clone was counted only a few times. The chain has TRBV11-1 and TRBJ2-1; D is unresolved. V lost 3 bases to trimming and J lost 7 bases, with 16 bases between them. Per germline, CDR1 SGHAT and CDR2 FQDESV (reference sequence). CDR3 length equals 15 residues. Here the CDR3 DNA reads TGTGCCAGCAGCTTTACAATAGGAGATGGGAATGAGCAGTTCTTC. Translating gives CASSFTIGDGNEQFF.

V is TRBV9 and J is TRBJ2-3; 10 nucleotides line up with TRBD2. The ends lost 4 bases at V and 0 bases at J; junction bases unmatched: 5. CDR1 and CDR2 from the germline V gene are SGDLS and YYNGEE. This CDR3 comprises 16 residues. The CDR3 loop reads CASSIHSGGSTDTQYF. The CDR3 DNA follows: TGTGCCAGCAGCATCCATAGCGGGGGGAGCACAGATACGCAGTATTTT.

This clone occurred a few times. The rearrangement joins TRBV2 to TRBJ2-1, with unresolved D. Germline CDR1 is SNHLY and CDR2 is FYNNEI. The CDR3 sequence is 15 residues long. Deletions cut 6 bases from V and 0 bases from J, with 12 bases between. The CDR3 here is CASRKTDSSYNEQFF. The CDR3 nucleotides read TGTGCCAGCAGGAAGACGGATAGCTCCTACAATGAGCAGTTCTTC. Together with reference TRBV2 and TRBJ2-1, the CDR3 gives the full variable domain: EPEVTQTPSHQVTQMGQEVILRCVPISNHLYFYWYRQILGQKVEFLVSFYNNEISEKSEIFDDQFSVERPDGSNFTLKIRSTKLEDSAMYFCASRKTDSSYNEQFFGPGTRLTVL.

This clone was seen more than once but under ten times. This chain uses TRBV29-1 with TRBJ1-1, with D possibly matching TRBD1 (5 bases). The CDR3 spans 14 residues. V shed 6 bases and J shed 1 base, with 15 bases lying between them. Germline V gives CDR1 SQVTM, CDR2 ANQGSEA. The CDR3 DNA sequence: TGCAGCGTCGCTACCCTTACAGGGAACACTGAAGCTTTCTTT. It encodes CSVATLTGNTEAFF.

The chain couples TRBV5-4 to TRBJ2-5; D not certain. The V and J ends lost 0 bases and 4 bases respectively, with 4 bases between them. This CDR3 spans 12 amino acids. Germline CDR1 is SGHNT and CDR2 is YYREEE (reference sequence). The CDR3: CASSLALETQYF. The CDR3 nucleotides are TGTGCCAGCAGCTTGGCCCTAGAGACCCAGTACTTC.

A remark on this clone: Within the sample, other DNA sequences also encode this same CDR3. V gene TRBV20-1 combines with J gene TRBJ2-7; TRBD1 agrees at 9 bases. V trimming: 6 bases; J trimming: 5 bases; junction bases outside the gene matches: 2. The CDR3 extends over 11 amino acids. Per the germline V gene, CDR1 is DFQATT and CDR2 is SNEGSKA (reference sequence). CDR3 loop: CSARDRDEQYF. The CDR3 DNA sequence: TGCAGTGCCAGGGACAGGGACGAGCAGTACTTC.

This clone showed up just a few times. The genes are TRBV4-3 and TRBJ1-4; unclear D gene. CDR1 and CDR2 (germline): LGHNA, YSLEER. The CDR3 consists of 15 residues. V dropped 0 bases and J dropped 0 bases, with 5 bases sitting between them. The chain's CDR3 is CASSQERATNEKLFF. In DNA, the CDR3 is TGCGCCAGCAGCCAAGAACGGGCAACTAATGAAAAACTGTTTTTT.

This clone was observed at least ten times. The rearrangement joins TRBV27 to TRBJ1-6, with 10 bases identical to TRBD1. The trim removed 6 bases at V and 7 bases at J, leaving 3 bases unmatched. The CDR3 is 14 residues long. CDR1 is MNHEY, CDR2 SMNVEV, per germline (reference sequence). CDR3 sequence (DNA): TGTGCCAGCAGGGGGACAGGGGTAAATTCACCCCTCCACTTT. Its protein is CASRGTGVNSPLHF.

The genes are TRBV29-1 and TRBJ1-2; a weak D match, TRBD1 (5 bases). The CDR3 length is 14 residues. Trimming took 4 bases from V and 2 from J, leaving 14 bases between them. Germline CDR1 SQVTM, CDR2 ANQGSEA. CDR3 amino acids: CSVASSTENYGYTF. The CDR3 DNA sequence: TGCAGCGTTGCTTCCTCGACAGAAAACTATGGCTACACCTTC.

The chain carries TRBV6-5 and TRBJ1-1; D is unclear. Per germline, CDR1 MNHEY and CDR2 SVGAGI. The CDR3 runs 14 residues. Deletions cut 5 bases from V and 1 base from J, with 11 bases between. Here the CDR3 reads CASSPRAGNTEAFF. For the CDR3, the DNA is TGTGCCAGCAGTCCCCGGGCAGGGAACACTGAAGCTTTCTTT.

This clone appeared a single time. This sequence joins TRBV2 and TRBJ2-3, with D perhaps being TRBD1 or TRBD2 (5 bases each). The CDR3 is 12 amino acids. Germline V gene lookup returns CDR1 SNHLY and CDR2 FYNNEI. V was pared by 9 bases and J by 6 bases, with 13 bases between. As DNA, the CDR3 is TGTGCCAGTACCGGGGACGGCGATACGCAGTATTTT. It yields the protein CASTGDGDTQYF.

This clone was detected only a few times. The chain carries TRBV5-6 and TRBJ1-1; D unresolved. Trimming shortened V by 0 bases and J by 4 bases, and 13 bases separated the two germline ends. The CDR3 extends over 15 amino acids. Germline CDR1 reads SGHDT; CDR2 reads YYEEEE. CDR3 residues: CASSLDQGPLTEAFF. The CDR3 DNA is TGTGCCAGCAGCTTGGACCAAGGACCACTCACTGAAGCTTTCTTT. Variable domain in full (rest from reference TRBV5-6 and TRBJ1-1): DAGVTQSPTHLIKTRGQQVTLRCSPKSGHDTVSWYQQALGQGPQFIFQYYEEEERQRGNFPDRFSGHQFPNYSSELNVNALLLGDSALYLCASSLDQGPLTEAFFGQGTRLTVV.

This clone showed up just a few times. The rearrangement links TRBV6-6 to TRBJ1-1; tentatively, D is TRBD1 (6 bases). In germline, CDR1 is MNHNY, CDR2 SVGAGI (reference sequence). There are 16 residues in the CDR3. The V gene lost 0 bases and the J gene lost 1 base, with 12 bases spanning the gap. The CDR3 DNA reads TGTGCCAGCAGTTACTCCCCGCGGACAGAGAACACTGAAGCTTTCTTT. Translated: CASSYSPRTENTEAFF.

This clone was found a few times. The chain is built from TRBV7-2 and TRBJ2-3; 12 nucleotides match TRBD1. CDR1 and CDR2 (germline): SGHTA, FQGNSA. There are 16 residues in the CDR3. The V segment lost 5 bases and the J segment 5 bases; nucleotides outside the gene matches: 8. CDR3 nucleotides: TGTGCCAGCAGCATCCCCGGGACAGGGGGCTTAGATACGCAGTATTTT. This gives the protein CASSIPGTGGLDTQYF.

The J gene is TRBJ1-3, the V gene TRBV25-1; 7 positions agree with TRBD1. From germline, CDR1 is MGHDK and CDR2 SYGVNS. The CDR3 length is 15 residues. With 7 bases clipped from V and 4 bases from J, the junction kept 10 bases outside the gene matches. Here the CDR3 reads CASMPGQSPGNTIYF. The CDR3 DNA is TGTGCCAGCATGCCGGGACAGAGTCCAGGAAACACCATATATTTT.

The chain joins TRBV9 to TRBJ1-5; D may be TRBD1 (5 bases). V dropped 4 bases and J dropped 4 bases, with 12 bases sitting between them. The CDR3 is 14 amino acids. Germline V gene sequence: CDR1 SGDLS, CDR2 YYNGEE. The CDR3 reads CASSPGPNNQPQHF. In DNA form, the CDR3 reads TGTGCCAGCAGCCCGGGACCCAATAATCAGCCCCAGCATTTT.

The chain recombines TRBV29-1 with TRBJ2-7; D is uncertain. Germline V lookup: CDR1 SQVTM, CDR2 ANQGSEA. With 6 bases removed from V and 4 bases from J, the gap between germline ends came to 7 bases. CDR3 length equals 10 residues. The CDR3 here is CSVIEYEQYF. In DNA form, the CDR3 reads TGCAGCGTCATAGAGTACGAGCAGTACTTC.